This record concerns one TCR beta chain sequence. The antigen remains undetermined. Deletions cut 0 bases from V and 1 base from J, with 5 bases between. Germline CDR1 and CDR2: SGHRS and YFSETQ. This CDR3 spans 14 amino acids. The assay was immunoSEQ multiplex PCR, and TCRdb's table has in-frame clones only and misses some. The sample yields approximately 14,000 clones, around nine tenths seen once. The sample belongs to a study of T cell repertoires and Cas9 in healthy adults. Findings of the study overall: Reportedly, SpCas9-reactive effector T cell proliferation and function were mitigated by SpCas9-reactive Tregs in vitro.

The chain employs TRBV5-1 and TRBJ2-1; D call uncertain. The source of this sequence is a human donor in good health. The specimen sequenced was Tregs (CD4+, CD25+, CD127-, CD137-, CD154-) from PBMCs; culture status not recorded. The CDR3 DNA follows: TGCGCCAGCAGCTTGGGAGGTTCCTACAATGAGCAGTTCTTC. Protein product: CASSLGGSYNEQFF.